Listed below are T cell receptor beta chains from one sample, sequenced in a study of blood T cell repertoires in COVID-19. Using immunoSEQ multiplex PCR, the repertoire was profiled, and TCRdb retains in-frame clones only, with some absent. The sample records around 320,000 clones, roughly 86% being singletons. Sequencing was performed on peripheral blood. The receptors here all came from a woman aged 25 to 45 with COVID-19, enrolled during active disease. The CDR3 runs from the conserved cysteine through the conserved F or W. D genes are given only for firm matches. Not every row has a clone size; where given, it reads once, few, many or a size class.

>-|TRBV4-1|TRBJ1-3|-
TGCGCCAGCAGCCAAGGTGGAGAGATATACTCTGGAAACACCATATATTTT
CASSQGGEIYSGNTIYF
>-|TRBV2|TRBJ2-1|-
TGTGCCAGCAGTAGGGCCCGAGGGCTAGCCCCTGACAATGAGCAGTTCTTC
CASSRARGLAPDNEQFF
>-|TRBV6-5|TRBJ2-1|TRBD2
TGTGCCAGCACCTCTAGCGGGGCCCGATACAATGAGCAGTTCTTC
CASTSSGARYNEQFF
>-|TRBV5-8|TRBJ2-3|TRBD2
TGTGCCAGCAGCTCCACAGCACCGGGACTAGGGTTGGCAGATACGCAGTATTTT
CASSSTAPGLGLADTQYF
>-|TRBV12-5|TRBJ1-2|-
TGTGCTAGTGATTATCCGGTAGAGGCAGGGGTTGACGGCTACACCTTC
CASDYPVEAGVDGYTF
>-|TRBV27|TRBJ1-6|-
TGTGCCAGCAGCCCCGATAGGCCAGGGAATTCACCCCTCCACTTT
CASSPDRPGNSPLHF
>-|TRBV19|TRBJ1-2|-
TGTGCCACCATAAACCGGGACAAACCCTATGGCTACACCTTC
CATINRDKPYGYTF
>-|TRBV12-3/TRBV12-4|TRBJ1-4|-
TGTGCCAGCAGTTTTCGAGTCAAACTGTTTTTT
CASSFRVKLFF
>-|TRBV5-1|TRBJ1-2|-
TGCGCCAGCGCAGAGGAGGGTCGGGCATACAACTATGGCTACACCTTC
CASAEEGRAYNYGYTF
>once|TRBV9|TRBJ2-5|-
TGTGCCAGCAGCGTAGGGGGATCAAGGGGGGAGACCCAGTACTTC
CASSVGGSRGETQYF
>-|TRBV9|TRBJ2-7|TRBD2
TGTGCCAGCAGCCCACTTATGGGGGGGGACGGCGGAATATACTTC
CASSPLMGGDGGIYF
>-|TRBV27|TRBJ2-7|TRBD2
TGTGCCAGCAGTTTATTTGGGGGGGGGTACGAGCAGTACTTC
CASSLFGGGYEQYF
>-|TRBV28|TRBJ2-7|TRBD1
TGTGCCAGCAACGACCGGGACAGGGCTTCCTACGAGCAGTACTTC
CASNDRDRASYEQYF
>-|TRBV11-2|TRBJ2-2|TRBD2
TGTGCCAGCAGCTTACTCGGGGGGTTCAACACCGGGGAGCTGTTTTTT
CASSLLGGFNTGELFF
>-|TRBV7-6|TRBJ1-1|TRBD1
TGTGCCAGCAGCTTATACGGCCCTCGGACAGGGATAACTGAAGCTTTCTTT
CASSLYGPRTGITEAFF
>-|TRBV24-1|TRBJ2-2|TRBD1
TGTGCCACCAGTGACCCAACAGGGGCGAACACCGGGGAGCTGTTTTTT
CATSDPTGANTGELFF
>-|TRBV7-8|TRBJ2-1|TRBD2
TGTGCCAGCAGCTTATCCTTAGCGGGGGGGGACAATGAGCAGTTCTTC
CASSLSLAGGDNEQFF
>-|TRBV6-5|TRBJ1-1|TRBD1
TGTGCCGGACAGGGGGCGACCAAGACTGAAGCTTTCTTT
CAGQGATKTEAFF
>-|TRBV7-9|TRBJ2-1|-
TGTGCCAGCAGCTATACTGCTGCGGGGCTAGTATATGAGCAGTTCTTC
CASSYTAAGLVYEQFF
>-|TRBV30|TRBJ1-4|TRBD1
TGTGCCTGGAGTCCTGGGACAGGGTTTAATGAAAAACTGTTTTTT
CAWSPGTGFNEKLFF
>-|TRBV19|TRBJ1-2|-
TGTGCCAGTAGTGTGACAGCACTCTATGGCTACACCTTC
CASSVTALYGYTF
>-|TRBV12-5|TRBJ1-1|-
TGTGCTAGTCGTGTAGGGGGTCCGAACACTGAAGCTTTCTTT
CASRVGGPNTEAFF
>-|TRBV3-1/TRBV3-2|TRBJ1-2|-
TGTGCCAGCAGCCAACCGAATAACTACTATGGCTACACCTTC
CASSQPNNYYGYTF
>-|TRBV27|TRBJ2-7|TRBD1
TGTGCCAGCAGCTATGGACAGGGCTACGAGCAGTACTTC
CASSYGQGYEQYF
>-|TRBV18|TRBJ1-2|TRBD1
TGTGCCAGCTCACGTGGACAGGGAGGCAACTATGGCTACACCTTC
CASSRGQGGNYGYTF
>-|TRBV7-2|TRBJ1-4|-
TGTGCCAGCAGCTTCTATTCTTCAGGAGGAGAACTGTTTTTT
CASSFYSSGGELFF
>-|TRBV5-8|TRBJ2-3|-
TGTGCCAGCAGCTTGCGGCCAGGGCGAGATACGCAGTATTTT
CASSLRPGRDTQYF
>-|TRBV5-4|TRBJ2-3|TRBD2
TGTGCCAGCAGCTTACCAGCGGGGGTCACAGATACGCAGTATTTT
CASSLPAGVTDTQYF
>-|TRBV3-1/TRBV3-2|TRBJ1-1|TRBD1
TGTGCCAGCAGCCTAGGCTCTTGGACAGGGAGAGTTGAAGCTTTCTTT
CASSLGSWTGRVEAFF
>-|TRBV20-1|TRBJ2-7|-
TGCAGTGTCCAGGGAGGCCACGAGCAGTACTTC
CSVQGGHEQYF
>-|TRBV5-1|TRBJ2-7|-
TGCGCCAGCAGCTGGAGGGGATACGAGCAGTACTTC
CASSWRGYEQYF
>-|TRBV5-8|TRBJ1-1|-
TGTGCCAGCAGCTTAGTAACCGAGGGTACAACTTTCTTT
CASSLVTEGTTFF
>-|TRBV4-1|TRBJ2-7|-
TGCGCCAGCAGCCAAGCCCCTGGGGGCGCGGTATACGAGCAGTACTTC
CASSQAPGGAVYEQYF
>-|TRBV28|TRBJ1-5|-
TGTGCCAGCAGTACCACAGGGTTTGATCAGCCCCAGCATTTT
CASSTTGFDQPQHF
>-|TRBV21-1|TRBJ1-5|-
TGTGCCAGCAGCAGTTACAGGGGTAGCGACAATCAGCCCCAGCATTTT
CASSSYRGSDNQPQHF
>-|TRBV6-6|TRBJ2-6|-
TGTGCCAGCACAGGGGCTGGGGCCAACGTCCTGACTTTC
CASTGAGANVLTF
>-|TRBV7-9|TRBJ1-6|-
TGTGCCAGCAGCTTATTGTCCGGGGGATATAATTCACCCCTCCACTTT
CASSLLSGGYNSPLHF
>-|TRBV9|TRBJ1-1|-
TGTGCCAGCACCGTTCAGGGGATGAACACTGAAGCTTTCTTT
CASTVQGMNTEAFF
>-|TRBV7-9|TRBJ2-5|TRBD1
TGTGCCTCAGCCAGCAGCTTGGGAAGGGGGCTGGCGGAGACCCAGTACTTC
CASASSLGRGLAETQYF
>once|TRBV7-9|TRBJ1-1|-
TGTGCCAGCAGCTCCTTGCCGGGAGAATTGAACACTGAAGCTTTCTTT
CASSSLPGELNTEAFF
>-|TRBV10-3|TRBJ1-1|-
TGTGCCATCAGTGATCCCCAACTCCGTACTGAAGCTTTCTTT
CAISDPQLRTEAFF
>-|TRBV5-6|TRBJ2-7|TRBD1
TGTGCCAGCAGCTTGGGGGGACAGGGGATATACGAGCAGTACTTC
CASSLGGQGIYEQYF
>-|TRBV28|TRBJ2-1|TRBD2
TGTGCCAGCAGTCGTACAGCGGGGGGGTACAATGAGCAGTTCTTC
CASSRTAGGYNEQFF
>-|TRBV27|TRBJ1-6|TRBD1
TGTGCCAGCAGGAACAGGGGAGGAAATTCACCCCTCCACTTT
CASRNRGGNSPLHF
>-|TRBV7-2|TRBJ2-2|TRBD1
TGTGCCAGCAGCCTCCGGACAGGCGACACCGGGGAGCTGTTTTTT
CASSLRTGDTGELFF
>-|TRBV5-1|TRBJ2-1|-
TGCGCCAGCAGCCCGAGTTACTCCCACCCCAAGAGTGAGCAGTTCTTC
CASSPSYSHPKSEQFF
>few|TRBV6-5|TRBJ2-3|-
TGTGCCAGCAGGCCGACAGTCTTCACAGATACGCAGTATTTT
CASRPTVFTDTQYF
>-|TRBV6-5|TRBJ2-1|TRBD2
TGTGCCAGCAGTTACCTCCCAGCGGGGGCCTACAATGAGCAGTTCTTC
CASSYLPAGAYNEQFF
>-|TRBV28|TRBJ2-3|TRBD2
TGTGCCAGCAGATCGCAATATAGACTAGCGGGGACCCGACTGCCCACAGATACGCAGTATTTT
CASRSQYRLAGTRLPTDTQYF
>-|TRBV12-2|TRBJ1-5|-
TGTGCAAGTCGCACCGCGAGGCAGCCCCAGCATTTT
CASRTARQPQHF
>-|TRBV28|TRBJ1-1|-
TGTGCCAGCAGTTTGGACAGTAACACTGAAGCTTTCTTT
CASSLDSNTEAFF
>-|TRBV5-1|TRBJ1-2|TRBD1
TGCGCCAGCAGCTTAGGTGGGACAGCTAACTATGGCTACACCTTC
CASSLGGTANYGYTF
>-|TRBV10-3|TRBJ2-7|TRBD2
TGTGCCACCTCCCCACTAGCGGGTGGCTACGAGCAGTACTTC
CATSPLAGGYEQYF
>-|TRBV7-2|TRBJ2-7|-
TGTGCCAGCAGCTTAACGACTGGCAGCGGGACATACGAGCAGTACTTC
CASSLTTGSGTYEQYF